This T cell receptor (beta chain) was captured by sequencing in a study of blood T cell repertoires in COVID-19 (TCRdb year 2020). Looking at the study overall: Collaborator samples came from the United States, Italy and Spain and covered acute and convalescent phases of COVID-19. The repertoires were released in a freely available public database meant as a resource for research on the immune response to SARS-CoV-2. The dataset comprised deeply sampled blood TCRbeta repertoires from subjects exposed to, actively infected with, or recovered from COVID-19. The sample metadata nearly always contained a de-identified subject ID, COVID-19 status, age in years and sex. Samples came from the ongoing ImmuneRACE study (first 160 participants) plus 1,254 subjects from 6 global collaborators. Where available, HLA class I and class II types were obtained from metadata supplied by the sample provider rather than from assay-based typing. The prospective study material was composed of cDNA or gDNA derived from T cells, B-cell-depleted T cells, or PBMCs. Results and caveats for the whole study, not just this receptor: Clinical and demographic metadata were provided uncurated, with the amount varying by source and participant.

One collaborating source in Seattle enrolled patients during active infection and followed them longitudinally through the course of disease. The collaborating institutions used their own protocols to collect whole blood in K2EDTA tubes. For TCRbeta analysis, collaborators shipped samples as frozen whole blood, isolated PBMCs, or DNA extracted from either of those sample types. The immunoSEQ Assay, a bias-controlled multiplex PCR, was used to amplify TCRbeta CDR3 regions from genomic DNA. On the authors' methods: The number of nucleated cells in each sample was estimated from the amplification of reference gene primers within the assay. To quantify the absolute abundance of each unique TCRbeta CDR3 rearrangement, sequence reads were collapsed and filtered. For each sample, productive Simpson clonality was calculated as the square root of Simpson's diversity index across productive rearrangements. TCRdb stores this immuneACCESS table with in-frame sequences only. Part of the clones is absent; in the studies checked, under half of the shortfall reflects unresolved V genes, and no reason is known for the rest. Clonal size and the V and J genes are those of that table, whereas D and trimming came from the DNA. The table for this sample lists over 150,000 clones; roughly 84% of them were counted only once. About a sixth of the sample goes to the ten largest clones.

For this clone: Its antigen remains undetermined. Within one base of it there is no much larger clone, and no base qualities were kept.

CDR1 GTSNPN and CDR2 SVGIG were looked up in the germline V gene (reference sequence). Including cysteine and phenylalanine, the CDR3 has 16 amino acids. Just the 48-base CDR3 DNA is kept, in frame starting at base 1. Trimming costs V 3 bases and J 3 bases, and their ends lie 21 bases apart. Source material: peripheral blood. The receptor comes from a man aged 50-60 years with COVID-19, enrolled during active disease. The sequence links TRBV30 to TRBJ2-7; the D region possibly corresponds to TRBD1 (7 bases align). CDR3 sequence: CAWSGAGQSTYYEQYF. At the DNA level, the sequence is TGTGCCTGGAGCGGGGCGGGACAGTCTACTTACTACGAGCAGTACTTC.